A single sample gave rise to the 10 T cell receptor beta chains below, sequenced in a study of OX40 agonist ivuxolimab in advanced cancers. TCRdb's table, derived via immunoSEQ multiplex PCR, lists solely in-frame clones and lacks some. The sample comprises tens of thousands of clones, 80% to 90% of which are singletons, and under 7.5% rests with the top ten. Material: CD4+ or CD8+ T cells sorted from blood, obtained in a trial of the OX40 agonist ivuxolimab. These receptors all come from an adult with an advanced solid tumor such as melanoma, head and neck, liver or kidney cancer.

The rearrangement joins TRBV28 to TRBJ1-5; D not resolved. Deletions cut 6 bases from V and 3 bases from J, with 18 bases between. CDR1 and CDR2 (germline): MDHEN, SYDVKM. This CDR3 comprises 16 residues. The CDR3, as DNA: TGTGCCAGCAGGCAAACTAGACCGAATTCCAATCAGCCCCAGCATTTT. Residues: CASRQTRPNSNQPQHF.

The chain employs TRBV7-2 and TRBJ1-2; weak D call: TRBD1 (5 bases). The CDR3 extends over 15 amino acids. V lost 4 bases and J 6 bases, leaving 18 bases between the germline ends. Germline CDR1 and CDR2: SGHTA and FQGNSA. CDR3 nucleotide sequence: TGTGCCAGCAGCTATTACGAAGGGGATCGGGATGGCTACACCTTC. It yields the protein CASSYYEGDRDGYTF.

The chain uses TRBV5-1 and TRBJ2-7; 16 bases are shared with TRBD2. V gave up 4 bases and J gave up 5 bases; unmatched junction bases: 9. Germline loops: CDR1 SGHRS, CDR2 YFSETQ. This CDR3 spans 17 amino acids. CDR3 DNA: TGCGCCAGCAGCCGGGGACTAGCGGGGGGGCCGAATCACGAGCAGTACTTC. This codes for CASSRGLAGGPNHEQYF.

CDR3 loop: CASRRFGQTYGYEQYF. In nucleotides, the CDR3 is TGTGCCAGCAGGAGGTTCGGCCAGACATACGGCTACGAGCAGTACTTC. The chain is built from TRBV27 and TRBJ2-7; no clear D. The CDR3 length is 16 residues. In germline, CDR1 is MNHEY, CDR2 SMNVEV (reference sequence). Trimming cost V 6 bases and J 3 bases, with 21 bases left between them.

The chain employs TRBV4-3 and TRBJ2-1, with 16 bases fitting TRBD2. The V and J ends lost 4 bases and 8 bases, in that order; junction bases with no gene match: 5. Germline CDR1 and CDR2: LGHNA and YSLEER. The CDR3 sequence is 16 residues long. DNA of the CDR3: TGCGCCAGCAGCCCGGGACTAGCGGGAGGGGGTGATGAGCAGTTCTTC. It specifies CASSPGLAGGGDEQFF.

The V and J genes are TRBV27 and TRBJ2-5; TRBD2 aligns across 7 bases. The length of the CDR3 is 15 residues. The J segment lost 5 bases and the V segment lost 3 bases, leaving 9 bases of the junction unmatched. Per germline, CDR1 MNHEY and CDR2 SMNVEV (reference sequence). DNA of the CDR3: TGTGCCAGCAGTTTCCTTGGGGGGGGAGAGGAGACCCAGTACTTC. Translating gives CASSFLGGGEETQYF.

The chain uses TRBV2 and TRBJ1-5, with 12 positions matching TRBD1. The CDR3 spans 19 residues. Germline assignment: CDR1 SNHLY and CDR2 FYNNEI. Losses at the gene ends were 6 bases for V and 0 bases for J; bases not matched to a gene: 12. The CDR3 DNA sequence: TGTGCCAGCAGAGGCAACCGGGACAGGGGGCGGGTTAGCAATCAGCCCCAGCATTTT. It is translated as CASRGNRDRGRVSNQPQHF.

In DNA, the CDR3 is TGTGCCAGCAGCGTAGATGAAAGGACTAGCCAAGAGACCCAGTACTTC. Its translation is CASSVDERTSQETQYF. The chain uses TRBV9 and TRBJ2-5; 7 bases are shared with TRBD2. The germline CDR1 and CDR2 sequences are SGDLS and YYNGEE. Germline trimming cut 0 bases from V and 1 base from J; bases unmatched to any gene: 6. This CDR3 has 16 residues.

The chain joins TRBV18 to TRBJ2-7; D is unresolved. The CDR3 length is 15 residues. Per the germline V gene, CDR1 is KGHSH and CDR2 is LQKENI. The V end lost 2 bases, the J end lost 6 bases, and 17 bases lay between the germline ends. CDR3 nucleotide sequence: TGTGCCAGCTCACCAAGTAGTTTATTCCCCGGCGAGCAGTACTTC. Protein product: CASSPSSLFPGEQYF.

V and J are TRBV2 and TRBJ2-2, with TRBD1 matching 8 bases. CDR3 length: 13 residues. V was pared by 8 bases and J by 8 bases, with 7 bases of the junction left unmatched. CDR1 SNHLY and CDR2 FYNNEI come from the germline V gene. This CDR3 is CASQDGQGGELFF. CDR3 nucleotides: TGTGCCAGCCAGGACGGACAGGGAGGGGAGCTGTTTTTT.